This TCR beta chain was captured by sequencing in a study of blood T cell repertoires in COVID-19. Looking at the study overall: The study drew acute and convalescent COVID-19 samples from the United States, Italy and Spain. Nucleic acid was either cDNA or gDNA, and it came from T cells, B-cell-depleted T cells, or PBMCs.

In germline, CDR1 is SGHNT, CDR2 YENEEA. The trim removed 9 bases at V and 3 bases at J, leaving 2 bases unmatched. The CDR3 runs 12 residues. Per the original data handling: Reference gene primer amplification in the assay estimated nucleated cell counts. Profiled with immunoSEQ multiplex PCR; TCRdb holds only in-frame clones, not every one. V, J and clone size derive from that table, while D and trimming were established from the DNA sequence. The data show 97,000 or so clones, with around 80% seen just once and 9.8% held by the top ten. What was sequenced was peripheral blood. This receptor was obtained from a man between 60 and 70 years old with active or convalescent COVID-19. The genes are TRBV11-3 and TRBJ2-3, with TRBD1 matching over 8 bases. The DNA of the CDR3 is TGTGCCAGTCGACAGGGGACAGATACGCAGTATTTT. Residues: CASRQGTDTQYF.